A selection of T cell receptor beta chains follows, all from one sample in a study of vaccination effects on CD4 cells after COVID-19. TCRdb's copy holds only in-frame clones and misses some; the assay was immunoSEQ multiplex PCR. The sample has 66,000 or so clones, approximately 80% seen once. For these receptors, no antigen is known. Material: CD4+ T cells from PBMCs cultured without peptide, obtained after COVID-19 vaccination. The receptors stem from a human donor who received a COVID-19 vaccine. The CDR3 runs from the conserved cysteine through the conserved F or W. The D gene is left open where the match is weak. For some rows the clone size is stated as once, few or many, or as a class when expanded; others skip it.

v_gene	d_gene	abundance	j_gene	CDR3aa	CDR3nt
TRBV7-9	-	few	TRBJ2-2	CASSLEGGTGELFF	TGTGCCAGCAGCTTAGAGGGGGGCACCGGGGAGCTGTTTTTT
TRBV19	TRBD1	few	TRBJ2-1	CASSRGQGNEQFF	TGTGCCAGTAGCAGGGGACAGGGCAATGAGCAGTTCTTC
TRBV5-1	-	-	TRBJ1-2	CASSLDGQGVYGYTF	TGCGCCAGCAGCTTGGATGGGCAGGGAGTGTATGGCTACACCTTC
TRBV5-1	-	-	TRBJ2-1	CASSLGPRGVRTYNEQFF	TGCGCCAGCAGCTTGGGACCCCGAGGCGTGAGGACCTACAATGAGCAGTTCTTC
TRBV5-4	-	-	TRBJ1-1	CASRPIQWDTEAFF	TGTGCCAGCAGGCCAATTCAGTGGGACACTGAAGCTTTCTTT
TRBV3-1/TRBV3-2	-	-	TRBJ1-5	CASSHPPGGTEARNQPQHF	TGTGCCAGCAGCCATCCTCCGGGGGGGACTGAGGCGAGAAATCAGCCCCAGCATTTT
TRBV5-1	-	few	TRBJ1-5	CASSLYGDSNQPQHF	TGCGCCAGCAGCTTGTACGGGGATAGCAATCAGCCCCAGCATTTT
TRBV19	TRBD1	once	TRBJ1-1	CATLDPGGSSTEAFF	TGTGCCACGTTAGACCCAGGGGGCTCGAGCACTGAAGCTTTCTTT
TRBV7-2	TRBD1	-	TRBJ2-2	CASSVQGVVAGELFF	TGTGCCAGCAGCGTACAGGGGGTGGTAGCCGGGGAGCTGTTTTTT
TRBV18	TRBD1	-	TRBJ1-1	CASSPLGTASEAFF	TGTGCCAGCTCACCGTTAGGGACAGCCTCGGAAGCTTTCTTT
TRBV30	TRBD1	-	TRBJ1-1	CAWSVARGTPPRTEAFF	TGTGCCTGGAGTGTTGCCAGGGGGACCCCCCCAAGGACTGAAGCTTTCTTT
TRBV5-6	-	-	TRBJ2-1	CASSLLSGISYNEQFF	TGTGCCAGCAGCCTGCTATCGGGGATCTCCTACAATGAGCAGTTCTTC
TRBV4-1	-	-	TRBJ2-1	CASSRDHDPSGEQFF	TGCGCCAGCAGCCGGGACCACGACCCCTCAGGAGAGCAGTTCTTC
TRBV18	-	many	TRBJ2-2	CASSPRTLDGELFF	TGTGCCAGCTCACCACGGACCCTCGACGGGGAGCTGTTTTTT
TRBV5-1	TRBD1	-	TRBJ1-2	CASSLDTGGLSNYGYTF	TGCGCCAGCAGCTTGGATACAGGGGGATTATCGAACTATGGCTACACCTTC
TRBV3-1/TRBV3-2	TRBD1	-	TRBJ2-3	CASRWTGGTDTQYF	TGTGCCAGCAGGTGGACAGGGGGTACAGATACGCAGTATTTT
TRBV5-1	-	once	TRBJ2-2	CASSLVQQNTGELFF	TGCGCCAGCAGCTTGGTACAGCAGAACACCGGGGAGCTGTTTTTT
TRBV6-2/TRBV6-3	TRBD1	-	TRBJ1-6	CASSSGTGEYSPLHF	TGTGCCAGCAGTTCCGGGACAGGGGAATATTCACCCCTCCACTTT
TRBV7-6	-	-	TRBJ2-5	CASSLVIGQGETQYF	TGTGCCAGCAGCTTAGTCATTGGTCAAGGAGAGACCCAGTACTTC
TRBV5-1	-	-	TRBJ1-2	CASSSPDYGYTF	TGCGCCAGCAGCTCTCCGGACTATGGCTACACCTTC
TRBV5-1	-	-	TRBJ1-6	CASSLVVTDAYNSPLHF	TGCGCCAGCAGCTTGGTGGTAACGGACGCCTATAATTCACCCCTCCACTTT
TRBV9	TRBD1	-	TRBJ1-1	CASSENRGRMNTEAFF	TGTGCCAGCAGCGAAAACAGGGGGCGAATGAACACTGAAGCTTTCTTT
TRBV5-1	-	-	TRBJ1-1	CASSLAGGHTEAFF	TGCGCCAGCAGCTTGGCCGGGGGGCACACTGAAGCTTTCTTT
TRBV6-5	TRBD1	-	TRBJ1-5	CASRKGQGNQPQHF	TGTGCCAGCAGGAAGGGACAGGGAAATCAGCCCCAGCATTTT
TRBV10-3	-	-	TRBJ2-5	CAISPGGARETQYF	TGTGCCATCAGTCCCGGTGGGGCTAGGGAGACCCAGTACTTC
TRBV2	-	-	TRBJ2-4	CASSPGAGIKNIQYF	TGTGCCAGCAGTCCAGGGGCCGGGATCAAAAACATTCAGTACTTC
TRBV7-9	TRBD1	-	TRBJ2-5	CASSLEGQGDAQYF	TGTGCCAGCAGCTTAGAGGGCCAGGGGGACGCCCAGTACTTC
TRBV6-5	TRBD1	-	TRBJ2-2	CASKPGQGYAGELFF	TGTGCCAGCAAACCGGGACAGGGATACGCCGGGGAGCTGTTTTTT
TRBV12-3/TRBV12-4	-	-	TRBJ2-3	CASSFSTDTQYF	TGTGCCAGCAGTTTTAGCACAGATACGCAGTATTTT
TRBV9	TRBD2	-	TRBJ2-2	CASSVGLADNANTGELFF	TGTGCCAGCAGCGTAGGACTAGCGGACAACGCGAACACCGGGGAGCTGTTTTTT
TRBV20-1	-	-	TRBJ2-2	CSASWGATTGELFF	TGCAGTGCTAGTTGGGGGGCGACCACCGGGGAGCTGTTTTTT
TRBV3-1/TRBV3-2	-	-	TRBJ1-3	CASSRGFTRSSGNTIYF	TGTGCCAGCAGCCGAGGCTTTACCCGGAGCTCTGGAAACACCATATATTTT